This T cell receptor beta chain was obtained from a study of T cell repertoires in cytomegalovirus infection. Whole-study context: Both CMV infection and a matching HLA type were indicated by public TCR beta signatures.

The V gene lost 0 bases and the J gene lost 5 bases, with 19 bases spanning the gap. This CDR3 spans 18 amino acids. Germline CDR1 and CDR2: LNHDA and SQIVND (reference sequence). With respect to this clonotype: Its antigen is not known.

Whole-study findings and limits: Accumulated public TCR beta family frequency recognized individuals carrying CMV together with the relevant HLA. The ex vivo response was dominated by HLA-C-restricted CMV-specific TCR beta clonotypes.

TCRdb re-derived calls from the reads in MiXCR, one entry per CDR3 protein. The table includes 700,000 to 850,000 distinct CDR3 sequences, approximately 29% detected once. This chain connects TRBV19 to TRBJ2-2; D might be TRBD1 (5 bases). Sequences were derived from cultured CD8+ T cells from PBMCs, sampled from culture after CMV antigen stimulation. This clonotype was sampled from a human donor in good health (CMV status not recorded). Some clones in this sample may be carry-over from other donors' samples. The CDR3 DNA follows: TGTGCCAGTAGTATAGATCTTAGGGCAGGGATCGTAACCGGGGAGCTGTTTTTT. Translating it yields CASSIDLRAGIVTGELFF.